A selection of T cell receptor beta chains follows, all from one sample in a study of T cell responses to AZD1222 COVID-19 vaccine. The method was immunoSEQ multiplex PCR; TCRdb's version includes in-frame clones alone and lacks a portion of them. The table has 80,000 or so clones, 70% to 90% seen once. The material sequenced was peripheral blood, taken on day 0 of MenACWY control vaccination. These receptors were obtained from an adult in good health. Both conserved end residues are part of each CDR3. Each record gives: V gene, J gene, clone size, D gene, CDR3 protein, CDR3 DNA. The D gene is left open where the match is weak. Clone size is not always given. Where it is, it says once, few, many or a class for expanded clones.

v_gene: TRBV7-7; j_gene: TRBJ1-1; abundance: -; d_gene: -; CDR3aa: CASSFSPNTEAFF; CDR3nt: TGTGCTAGCAGCTTCAGCCCGAACACTGAAGCTTTCTTT
v_gene: TRBV11-3; j_gene: TRBJ1-2; abundance: once; d_gene: -; CDR3aa: CASSLVVLGQEVVYGYTF; CDR3nt: TGTGCCAGCAGCTTAGTGGTCCTAGGGCAGGAGGTAGTCTATGGCTACACCTTC
v_gene: TRBV3-1/TRBV3-2; j_gene: TRBJ2-2; abundance: -; d_gene: -; CDR3aa: CASRTTGELFF; CDR3nt: TGTGCCAGCAGAACAACAGGGGAGCTGTTTTTT
v_gene: TRBV27; j_gene: TRBJ2-6; abundance: once; d_gene: -; CDR3aa: CASSWGAANVLTF; CDR3nt: TGTGCCAGCAGTTGGGGTGCGGCCAACGTCCTGACTTTC
v_gene: TRBV5-4; j_gene: TRBJ2-4; abundance: -; d_gene: -; CDR3aa: CASSLGERAQNYF; CDR3nt: TGTGCCAGCAGCTTGGGGGAAAGAGCCCAAAATTACTTC
v_gene: TRBV12-5; j_gene: TRBJ1-1; abundance: -; d_gene: -; CDR3aa: CASGLVRQSEAFF; CDR3nt: TGTGCTAGTGGTTTGGTCAGGCAGAGTGAAGCTTTCTTT
v_gene: TRBV6-5; j_gene: TRBJ1-5; abundance: -; d_gene: -; CDR3aa: CASRDTGSNQPQHF; CDR3nt: TGTGCCAGCAGGGATACAGGGTCCAATCAGCCCCAGCATTTT
v_gene: TRBV6-1; j_gene: TRBJ2-1; abundance: -; d_gene: -; CDR3aa: CASSEAGLTLPINEEQFF; CDR3nt: TGTGCCAGCAGTGAAGCGGGCCTTACCCTACCTATCAATGAGGAGCAGTTCTTC
v_gene: TRBV6-1; j_gene: TRBJ2-7; abundance: -; d_gene: TRBD2; CDR3aa: CASSEPGRGAWDEQYF; CDR3nt: TGTGCCAGCAGTGAGCCCGGGAGGGGGGCTTGGGACGAGCAGTACTTC
v_gene: TRBV3-1/TRBV3-2; j_gene: TRBJ1-1; abundance: -; d_gene: -; CDR3aa: CASSLVDFTEAFF; CDR3nt: TGTGCCAGCAGCCTCGTGGACTTCACTGAAGCTTTCTTT
v_gene: TRBV28; j_gene: TRBJ1-5; abundance: -; d_gene: -; CDR3aa: CASSSAGAGQPQHF; CDR3nt: TGTGCCAGCAGTTCCGCGGGGGCTGGTCAGCCCCAGCATTTT
v_gene: TRBV11-2; j_gene: TRBJ1-2; abundance: once; d_gene: -; CDR3aa: CASSSGTYGYTF; CDR3nt: TGTGCCAGCAGCTCCGGGACCTATGGCTACACCTTC
v_gene: TRBV7-2; j_gene: TRBJ2-5; abundance: -; d_gene: -; CDR3aa: CASSLGEEETQYF; CDR3nt: TGTGCCAGCAGCTTAGGAGAGGAAGAGACCCAGTACTTC
v_gene: TRBV6-5; j_gene: TRBJ1-6; abundance: -; d_gene: -; CDR3aa: CASRPPGGWNSPLHF; CDR3nt: TGTGCCAGCAGGCCCCCGGGGGGGTGGAATTCACCCCTCCACTTT
v_gene: TRBV11-2; j_gene: TRBJ1-6; abundance: -; d_gene: TRBD1; CDR3aa: CASSLEGQSSSYNSPLHF; CDR3nt: TGTGCCAGCAGCTTAGAGGGACAGTCTAGCTCCTATAATTCACCCCTCCACTTT
v_gene: TRBV19; j_gene: TRBJ1-4; abundance: -; d_gene: -; CDR3aa: CATLPHHSGRWDEKLFF; CDR3nt: TGTGCCACCCTGCCCCACCACTCCGGGCGGTGGGATGAAAAACTGTTTTTT
v_gene: TRBV3-1/TRBV3-2; j_gene: TRBJ1-2; abundance: once; d_gene: TRBD1; CDR3aa: CASSRDRGLLGYTF; CDR3nt: TGTGCCAGCAGCCGGGACAGGGGACTTTTGGGCTACACCTTC
v_gene: TRBV11-3; j_gene: TRBJ2-2; abundance: few; d_gene: -; CDR3aa: CASSLGQGYTGELFF; CDR3nt: TGTGCCAGCAGCTTAGGGCAGGGGTACACCGGGGAGCTGTTTTTT
v_gene: TRBV7-9; j_gene: TRBJ1-5; abundance: few; d_gene: -; CDR3aa: CASSPRWAEQPQHF; CDR3nt: TGTGCCAGCAGTCCCCGTTGGGCCGAGCAGCCCCAGCATTTT
v_gene: TRBV19; j_gene: TRBJ1-6; abundance: -; d_gene: -; CDR3aa: CATPVGFRVDRGSYNSPLHF; CDR3nt: TGTGCCACCCCCGTGGGATTTCGGGTCGACAGAGGGTCCTATAATTCACCCCTCCACTTT
v_gene: TRBV19; j_gene: TRBJ1-4; abundance: -; d_gene: TRBD1; CDR3aa: CASNPAIGQELNEKLFF; CDR3nt: TGTGCCAGTAACCCCGCGATCGGACAGGAGTTGAATGAAAAACTGTTTTTT
v_gene: TRBV6-2/TRBV6-3; j_gene: TRBJ1-2; abundance: -; d_gene: -; CDR3aa: CASSYGDLMGYTF; CDR3nt: TGTGCCAGCAGTTACGGGGACCTTATGGGCTACACCTTC
v_gene: TRBV18; j_gene: TRBJ2-1; abundance: -; d_gene: -; CDR3aa: CASSPFAQDNYNEQFF; CDR3nt: TGTGCCAGCTCACCATTCGCACAGGATAACTACAATGAGCAGTTCTTC
v_gene: TRBV7-8; j_gene: TRBJ1-4; abundance: -; d_gene: TRBD1; CDR3aa: CASSLSGTGGLEKLFF; CDR3nt: TGTGCCAGCAGCTTATCAGGGACAGGGGGCTTGGAAAAACTGTTTTTT